This TCR beta chain was sequenced during a study of T cells after posttransplantation cyclophosphamide listed by TCRdb under 2016. Regarding the complete study: Using TRB sequencing, the study followed how the T cell repertoire reconstituted after myeloablative bone marrow transplantation in which posttransplantation cyclophosphamide served as GVHD prophylaxis. In 3 patients, up to about 3 additional blood samples taken between 2 and 5.2 years after transplant also underwent TRB sequencing, as did pretransplant blood from several patients. Because TRA and TRB clonality were tightly correlated in nine or ten samples, subsequent TCR analyses were focused on TRB only. Samples from about 37 PTCy-treated patients and 15 to 20 related bone marrow donors of those patients were subjected to antigen receptor sequencing. Blood from every one of the 30 or so PTCy patients who had 1-year posttransplant specimens underwent TRB sequencing. Public TRB sequences were checked against a database of over 3,600 sequences associated with responses to pathogens, tumor antigens, self-antigens and alloantigens.

V lost 8 bases and J lost 4 bases, and the count of bases not matched to a germline gene is 7. From cysteine to phenylalanine, the CDR3 is 13 amino acids long. Of all the DNA, just the CDR3 is kept, 39 bases in frame from base 1. CDR1 SNHLY and CDR2 FYNNEI were looked up in the germline V gene. TRB sequencing was run on genomic DNA with either the immunoSEQ assay at survey resolution or the hsTCRB kit. The authors' pipeline ran thus. Initial read processing used immunoSEQ software, and repertoire analyses used the LymphoSeq R package. Clonality was computed as 1 minus normalized Shannon entropy; Gini coefficient was also calculated for each TRB dataset. Phenotypes of unsorted samples were inferred by mapping TRB sequences from sorted subsets of the recipient or donor onto the same recipient's unsorted samples. Imported from immuneACCESS, the table was reduced by TCRdb to in-frame sequences with V and J called. These copies leave out some clones; in studies compared against another copy, an unresolved V gene accounts for under half, and the cause of the remainder is not known. V and J calls and clone size are copied from that table; D and trimming were computed from the DNA. The sample profile shows around 50,000 clones; 85% to 95% of them were found once. 3% to 3.5% of the sample goes to the ten largest clones.

What the work shows at the level of the full study, not this receptor alone: At 1-2 months, donor-recipient similarity was low but rose over the first year, and the later blood repertoires were often dominated by donor CD8+ memory clones. Across roughly 40 patients, recipient CMV seropositivity and CMV reactivation were highly associated with TRB clonality; PTCy diversity was similar to CNI/methotrexate controls. The TRB repertoires of T cells infiltrating skin or the GI tract showed only limited overlap with the TRB repertoires found in blood.

Peripheral blood samples were provided by related bone marrow donors on the day of marrow donation. Peripheral blood and bone marrow mononuclear cells were isolated by Ficoll-Hypaque density centrifugation and cryopreserved. About this clone: Its specific antigen is unknown. Base qualities are missing; no much larger clone stands one base away.

The V and J genes are TRBV2 and TRBJ2-7, with 8 bases in between that match TRBD2. This receptor was identified in a woman between 45 and 60 years old in good health and a related stem cell transplant donor. Sequencing was carried out using PBMCs. The CDR3 region has the sequence CASGRGGPYEQYF. The bases read TGTGCCAGCGGACGGGGGGGACCTTACGAGCAGTACTTC.